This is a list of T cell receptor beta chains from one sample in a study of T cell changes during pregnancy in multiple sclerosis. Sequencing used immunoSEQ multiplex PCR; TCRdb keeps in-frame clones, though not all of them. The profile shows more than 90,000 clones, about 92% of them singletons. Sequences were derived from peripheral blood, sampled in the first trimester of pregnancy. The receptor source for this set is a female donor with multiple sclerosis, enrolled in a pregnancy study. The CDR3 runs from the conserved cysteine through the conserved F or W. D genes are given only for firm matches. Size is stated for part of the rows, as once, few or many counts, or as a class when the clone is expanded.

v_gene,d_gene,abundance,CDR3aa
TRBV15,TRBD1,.,CATSLDRGVTDTQYF
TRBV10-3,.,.,CAISIDAPGTEAFF
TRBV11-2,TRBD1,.,CASRPTGAQGYTF
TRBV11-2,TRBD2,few,CASSLYGGGTYNEQFF
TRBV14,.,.,CASSQDRNRANTGELFF
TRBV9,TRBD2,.,CASSYRGDHTDTQYF
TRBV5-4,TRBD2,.,CASSWEGSSGTQETQYF
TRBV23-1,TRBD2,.,CASGPAAAGARHTDTQYF
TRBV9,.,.,CASSVFFEGEQYF
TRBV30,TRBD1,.,CAWRETGDASYEQYF
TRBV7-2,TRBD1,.,CASSLAPQGAYNEQFF
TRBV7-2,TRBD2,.,CASSLVVSAGGPTDTQYF
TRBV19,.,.,CASSPYHSSYEQYF
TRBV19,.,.,CASSISSQNYEQYF
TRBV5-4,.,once,CASSLGGRTDTQYF
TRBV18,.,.,CASSQGRPGSGANVLTF
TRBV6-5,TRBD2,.,CASSLLAGVGNGELFF
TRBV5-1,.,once,CASSWPDSLNTEAFF
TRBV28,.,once,CASSHYKGGGVTEKLFF
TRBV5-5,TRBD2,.,CASSAPGTSVGDTQYF
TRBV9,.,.,CASSVGDRLNTEAFF
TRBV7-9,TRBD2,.,CASSLAGGKETQYF
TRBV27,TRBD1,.,CASSLVGQLTEAFF
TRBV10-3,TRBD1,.,CAIRPGQGAHEQYF
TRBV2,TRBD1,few,CASSDQGGQPQHF
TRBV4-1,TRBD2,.,CASSQAPGLAGTETQYF
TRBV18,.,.,CASSPIDRRNTEAFF
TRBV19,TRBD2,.,CASRPGLADTGELFF
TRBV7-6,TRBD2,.,CASSPRPSGSGSYEQYF